This is a list of T cell receptor beta chains from one sample in a study of cytomegalovirus exposure and HLA in healthy donors. The assay was immunoSEQ multiplex PCR, and TCRdb's table has in-frame clones only and misses some. The data contain around 150,000 clones, 80% of them singletons. What was sequenced was PBMCs. These receptors came from a male donor in good health and CMV-seropositive. The CDR3 runs from the conserved cysteine through the conserved F or W.

v_call: TRBV4-1; j_call: TRBJ1-1; cdr3_aa: CASSQGAGIEAFF
v_call: TRBV6-5; j_call: TRBJ1-1; cdr3_aa: CASGNNGGTEAFF
v_call: TRBV27; j_call: TRBJ1-1; cdr3_aa: CASSLLRNTEAFF
v_call: TRBV6-1; j_call: TRBJ1-2; cdr3_aa: CASRNRGPGYGYTF
v_call: TRBV4-1; j_call: TRBJ2-1; cdr3_aa: CASSSRDFGEQFF
v_call: TRBV6-4; j_call: TRBJ2-7; cdr3_aa: CASSLREREKYEQYF
v_call: TRBV18; j_call: TRBJ2-1; cdr3_aa: CASSPRLAGGGYNEQFF
v_call: TRBV6-5; j_call: TRBJ2-7; cdr3_aa: CASSYGTTYEQYF
v_call: TRBV5-4; j_call: TRBJ2-7; cdr3_aa: CASSLGPQGTYEQYF
v_call: TRBV18; j_call: TRBJ1-1; cdr3_aa: CASSPGGSEAFF
v_call: TRBV7-9; j_call: TRBJ1-5; cdr3_aa: CSSSRGAGRVNQPQHF
v_call: TRBV7-9; j_call: TRBJ2-7; cdr3_aa: CASSRGPYEQYF
v_call: TRBV21-1; j_call: TRBJ2-6; cdr3_aa: CAVGDRDIGANVLTF
v_call: TRBV5-6; j_call: TRBJ1-1; cdr3_aa: CASSPLGQGDTEAFF
v_call: TRBV29-1; j_call: TRBJ2-5; cdr3_aa: CSVLKDYPETQYF
v_call: TRBV4-2; j_call: TRBJ2-7; cdr3_aa: CASSPLAGKYEQYF
v_call: TRBV7-3; j_call: TRBJ2-5; cdr3_aa: CASSLKEPRQETQYF
v_call: TRBV29-1; j_call: TRBJ2-7; cdr3_aa: CSVDRGSYEQYF